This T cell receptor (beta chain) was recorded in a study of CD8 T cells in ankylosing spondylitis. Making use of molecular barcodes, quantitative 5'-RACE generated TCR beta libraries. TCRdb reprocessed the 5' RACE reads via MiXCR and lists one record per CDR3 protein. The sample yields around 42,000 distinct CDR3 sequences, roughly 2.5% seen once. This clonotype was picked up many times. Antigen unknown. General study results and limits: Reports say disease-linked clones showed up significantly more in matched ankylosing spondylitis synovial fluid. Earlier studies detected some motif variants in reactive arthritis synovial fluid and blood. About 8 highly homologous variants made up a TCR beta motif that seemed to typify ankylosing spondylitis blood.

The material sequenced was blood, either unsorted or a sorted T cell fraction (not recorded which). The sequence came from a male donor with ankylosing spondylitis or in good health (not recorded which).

The CDR3 region is CASSVAVLGDLNTGELFF. The DNA of the CDR3 is TGTGCCAGCAGCGTAGCGGTGCTTGGGGACTTGAACACCGGGGAGCTGTTTTTT. The rearrangement joins TRBV9 to TRBJ2-2, with TRBD2 as a possible D gene (6 bases). The ends were cut back, 0 bases at V and 1 base at J, with 16 bases in the middle. The CDR3 is 18 amino acids. Germline CDR1 is SGDLS and CDR2 is YYNGEE.